This record looks at one TCR beta chain sequence and its context. The antigen is undetermined. This sample was included in a study of OX40 agonist ivuxolimab in advanced cancers. Study-wide points: In a subset of nonresponders, normalized T-cell clonal expansion was also low.

Only in-frame clones appear in the TCRdb table, and some are missing; sequencing was by immunoSEQ multiplex PCR. The sample has 43,000 or so clones, 88% seen once; the top ten hold around 1.1%. The receptor's source is an adult with an advanced solid tumor such as melanoma, head and neck, liver or kidney cancer. The source was CD4+ or CD8+ T cells sorted from blood, collected in a trial of the OX40 agonist ivuxolimab.

CDR3: CASSPELRGVTDTQYF. For the CDR3, the DNA is TGCGCCAGCAGCCCCGAGCTCAGGGGGGTGACAGATACGCAGTATTTT. The chain has TRBV5-1 and TRBJ2-3; perhaps TRBD1 as D (7 bases). From germline, CDR1 is SGHRS and CDR2 YFSETQ. This CDR3 comprises 16 residues. Deletions cut 4 bases from V and 3 bases from J, with 18 bases between.